This T cell receptor (beta chain) was identified during a study of blood T cell repertoires in COVID-19. TCRdb's copy holds only in-frame clones and misses some; the assay was immunoSEQ multiplex PCR. The sample has roughly 330,000 clones, roughly 88% seen once. V dropped 7 bases and J dropped 8; count of bases not matched to a gene: 4. The CDR3 has 11 amino acids. Germline V gene sequence: CDR1 SQVTM, CDR2 ANQGSEA. The J gene is TRBJ1-4, the V gene TRBV29-1; TRBD1 agrees at 7 bases. Sequences were obtained from peripheral blood. This receptor was taken from a woman in her fifties or sixties with acute or convalescent COVID-19. In DNA form, the CDR3 reads TGCAGCGCCCGACAGGGAGAAAAACTGTTTTTT. It is translated as CSARQGEKLFF.